Given below is one T cell receptor (beta chain) in context. The data are from a study of blood T cell repertoires in COVID-19. Study-level information: Sites across the United States, Italy and Spain contributed samples from acute and convalescent COVID-19.

Germline-derived CDR1 and CDR2 are SGHTA and FQGTGA. The CDR3 has 15 residues. V was clipped by 1 base and J by 4 bases, with 14 bases between them. Repertoires were generated with immunoSEQ multiplex PCR, while TCRdb's copy carries only in-frame clones and drops some. The repertoire holds about 370,000 clones, 75% to 90% seen once, with roughly 1% in the top ten. Those enrolled, adults aged about 18 to 95 years, came from 25 or so US areas. Cohorts were based on clinical histories the participants reported. Symptom resolution, clearance, or two negative PCRs marked donors in Cohort 3 as recovered. The origin of this receptor is a man between 18 and 35 years old who had recovered from COVID-19. The specimen was PBMCs or T cells enriched from blood (not recorded which). The chain recombines TRBV7-3 with TRBJ2-7; a weak D match, TRBD2 (6 bases). The CDR3 is CASSLIGTDLYEQYF. The CDR3, as DNA: TGTGCCAGCAGCTTAATCGGGACTGACCTGTACGAGCAGTACTTC.